This TCR beta chain was obtained from a study of vaccination and CD4 T cells after COVID-19. This clonotype was observed a few times. Its antigen is still unknown. Compared with germline, one end of the junction differs, possibly owing to a read error. The Oncomine TCR Beta short-read assay was what sequenced the DNA obtained from cultured CD4+ T cells. TCRdb reprocessed the PCR reads with MiXCR, giving one entry per CDR3 protein. Among about 18,000 distinct CDR3 sequences listed, about half were seen once. Germline CDR1 and CDR2: MNHNS and SASEGT. CDR3 size: 12 residues. Time point here: late sampling 161 to 241 days after vaccination in a few convalescent patients. Stated treatment: roughly 11-day PBMC culture with coronavirus spike peptide pools or control peptides (ViraFEST assay).

The starting material was CD4+ T cells from blood, cultured in vitro, obtained about 7 months after SARS-CoV-2 vaccination. The chain has TRBV6-1 and TRBJ2-7; the D is unclear. The receptor was isolated from a human donor who had recovered from COVID-19. The DNA for the CDR3 is TGTGCCAGCAGTGAATTAACGTCTACCACCCACTTC. It yields the protein CASSELTSTTHF.